Listed below are T cell receptor beta chains from one sample, sequenced in a study of beta chain features in type 1 diabetes. Generated by immunoSEQ multiplex PCR, the TCRdb table keeps only in-frame clones and is missing some. This table has tens of thousands of clones, 68% appearing once. Sample: stem cell memory CD4+ T cells from blood. These receptors originate from a woman aged 40 to 50 with type 1 diabetes. Both conserved end residues are part of each CDR3. The D gene is left open where the match is weak. Rows give clone size only sometimes, using once, few, many, or a class for an expanded clone.

clone_size: -
v_call: TRBV9
d_call: TRBD1
j_call: TRBJ2-7
cdr3_aa: CASSAGTGPTYEQYF
cdr3_nt: TGTGCCAGCAGCGCTGGGACAGGGCCGACCTACGAGCAGTACTTC

clone_size: -
v_call: TRBV7-2
d_call: -
j_call: TRBJ2-1
cdr3_aa: CASSLLREREQFF
cdr3_nt: TGTGCCAGCAGCTTACTCCGGGAGAGGGAGCAGTTCTTC

clone_size: -
v_call: TRBV28
d_call: -
j_call: TRBJ1-1
cdr3_aa: CASTLQGSPKAFF
cdr3_nt: TGTGCCAGCACCTTACAGGGAAGCCCTAAAGCTTTCTTT

clone_size: -
v_call: TRBV4-2
d_call: TRBD1
j_call: TRBJ1-4
cdr3_aa: CASSPGQGSGEKLFF
cdr3_nt: TGTGCCAGCAGCCCGGGACAGGGATCGGGAGAAAAACTGTTTTTT

clone_size: -
v_call: TRBV7-3
d_call: -
j_call: TRBJ2-3
cdr3_aa: CASSLTGGRQGRHTDTQYF
cdr3_nt: TGTGCCAGCAGCTTAACGGGGGGACGACAGGGTCGGCACACAGATACGCAGTATTTT

clone_size: once
v_call: TRBV11-2
d_call: -
j_call: TRBJ2-3
cdr3_aa: CASTRISTDTQYF
cdr3_nt: TGTGCCAGCACGCGTATTAGCACAGATACGCAGTATTTT

clone_size: few
v_call: TRBV7-6
d_call: TRBD1
j_call: TRBJ2-3
cdr3_aa: CASSLAHRGTDTQYF
cdr3_nt: TGTGCCAGCAGCTTAGCGCACAGGGGAACAGATACGCAGTATTTT

clone_size: -
v_call: TRBV28
d_call: TRBD1
j_call: TRBJ1-2
cdr3_aa: CASSLQGDDYTF
cdr3_nt: TGTGCCAGCAGTTTACAGGGGGATGACTACACCTTC

clone_size: -
v_call: TRBV6-5
d_call: -
j_call: TRBJ1-4
cdr3_aa: CASSYSNGNEKLFF
cdr3_nt: TGTGCCAGCAGTTACTCGAACGGGAATGAAAAACTGTTTTTT

clone_size: -
v_call: TRBV5-4
d_call: TRBD2
j_call: TRBJ2-3
cdr3_aa: CASSQDLKLTSGIGDTQYF
cdr3_nt: TGTGCCAGCAGCCAAGATCTTAAACTGACTAGCGGGATCGGAGATACGCAGTATTTT

clone_size: -
v_call: TRBV4-2
d_call: -
j_call: TRBJ2-6
cdr3_aa: CASSLMSGAGANVLTF
cdr3_nt: TGTGCCAGCAGCTTGATGTCGGGAGCTGGGGCCAACGTCCTGACTTTC

clone_size: -
v_call: TRBV28
d_call: TRBD1
j_call: TRBJ2-7
cdr3_aa: CASSSGQGTFFEQYF
cdr3_nt: TGTGCCAGCAGTTCGGGACAGGGAACTTTTTTCGAGCAGTACTTC

clone_size: once
v_call: TRBV4-2
d_call: TRBD1
j_call: TRBJ2-2
cdr3_aa: CASSYDRGNTGELFF
cdr3_nt: TGTGCCAGCAGCTACGACAGGGGAAACACCGGGGAGCTGTTTTTT

clone_size: -
v_call: TRBV7-8
d_call: -
j_call: TRBJ2-1
cdr3_aa: CASRRAASSYNEQFF
cdr3_nt: TGTGCCAGCAGGCGGGCCGCCAGCTCCTACAATGAGCAGTTCTTC

clone_size: few
v_call: TRBV11-2
d_call: -
j_call: TRBJ2-7
cdr3_aa: CASSPLRRGAHYEQYF
cdr3_nt: TGTGCCAGCAGCCCCCTGAGGAGGGGAGCGCACTACGAGCAGTACTTC

clone_size: -
v_call: TRBV7-2
d_call: TRBD2
j_call: TRBJ2-1
cdr3_aa: CASSLQTSGKNEQFF
cdr3_nt: TGTGCCAGCAGCTTGCAGACTAGCGGGAAGAATGAGCAGTTCTTC

clone_size: -
v_call: TRBV6-5
d_call: -
j_call: TRBJ1-2
cdr3_aa: CASSRPGGSYGYTF
cdr3_nt: TGTGCCAGCAGCAGACCCGGAGGTAGCTATGGCTACACCTTC

clone_size: -
v_call: TRBV13
d_call: -
j_call: TRBJ2-5
cdr3_aa: CASSRQETQYF
cdr3_nt: TGTGCCAGCAGCCGTCAAGAGACCCAGTACTTC

clone_size: -
v_call: TRBV9
d_call: TRBD1
j_call: TRBJ1-6
cdr3_aa: CASSRTGDSSPLHF
cdr3_nt: TGTGCCAGCAGCCGTACAGGGGACAGTTCACCCCTCCACTTT

clone_size: -
v_call: TRBV11-2
d_call: TRBD1
j_call: TRBJ1-4
cdr3_aa: CASSFRDREEKLFF
cdr3_nt: TGTGCCAGCAGCTTCCGGGACAGGGAGGAAAAACTGTTTTTT

clone_size: -
v_call: TRBV5-6
d_call: -
j_call: TRBJ2-1
cdr3_aa: CASSLGQGSAYNEQFF
cdr3_nt: TGTGCCAGCAGCTTGGGTCAGGGGTCCGCCTACAATGAGCAGTTCTTC

clone_size: -
v_call: TRBV4-2
d_call: TRBD1
j_call: TRBJ1-5
cdr3_aa: CASSLGQVGQPQHF
cdr3_nt: TGTGCCAGCAGCCTAGGACAGGTCGGGCAGCCCCAGCATTTT

clone_size: -
v_call: TRBV7-2
d_call: TRBD1
j_call: TRBJ2-4
cdr3_aa: CASSLVPGQGPGNIQYF
cdr3_nt: TGTGCCAGCAGCCTCGTCCCGGGACAGGGGCCGGGGAACATTCAGTACTTC

clone_size: -
v_call: TRBV28
d_call: TRBD2
j_call: TRBJ2-1
cdr3_aa: CASSLGLAGGNEQFF
cdr3_nt: TGTGCCAGCAGCTTAGGCCTAGCGGGAGGTAATGAGCAGTTCTTC

clone_size: few
v_call: TRBV7-9
d_call: -
j_call: TRBJ2-3
cdr3_aa: CASSSPFLGDTQYF
cdr3_nt: TGTGCCAGCAGCTCCCCTTTCCTCGGAGATACGCAGTATTTT

clone_size: once
v_call: TRBV18
d_call: -
j_call: TRBJ2-2
cdr3_aa: CASSNPWATGELFF
cdr3_nt: TGTGCCAGCTCGAACCCTTGGGCTACCGGGGAGCTGTTTTTT

clone_size: -
v_call: TRBV28
d_call: TRBD1
j_call: TRBJ2-1
cdr3_aa: CASSFSGTGPYNEQFF
cdr3_nt: TGTGCCAGCAGTTTCTCCGGGACAGGACCGTACAATGAGCAGTTCTTC

clone_size: -
v_call: TRBV5-6
d_call: TRBD1
j_call: TRBJ1-2
cdr3_aa: CASSLSRDSGYGYTF
cdr3_nt: TGTGCCAGCAGCTTGAGTCGGGACAGTGGATATGGCTACACCTTC

clone_size: few
v_call: TRBV15
d_call: -
j_call: TRBJ1-5
cdr3_aa: CATSLETGIQPQHF
cdr3_nt: TGTGCCACCAGCTTAGAAACAGGGATTCAGCCCCAGCATTTT

clone_size: -
v_call: TRBV6-5
d_call: TRBD1
j_call: TRBJ1-1
cdr3_aa: CASSWDRGRGEAFF
cdr3_nt: TGTGCCAGCAGTTGGGACAGGGGGCGCGGTGAAGCTTTCTTT

clone_size: -
v_call: TRBV27
d_call: -
j_call: TRBJ2-7
cdr3_aa: CASSFREFGYEQYF
cdr3_nt: TGTGCCAGCAGTTTCAGGGAATTCGGCTACGAGCAGTACTTC

clone_size: few
v_call: TRBV18
d_call: -
j_call: TRBJ2-3
cdr3_aa: CASSTGTADTQYF
cdr3_nt: TGTGCCAGCTCAACTGGAACAGCAGATACGCAGTATTTT

clone_size: -
v_call: TRBV27
d_call: TRBD1
j_call: TRBJ1-2
cdr3_aa: CASSADRGYGYTF
cdr3_nt: TGTGCCAGCAGCGCTGACAGGGGCTATGGCTACACCTTC

clone_size: -
v_call: TRBV2
d_call: TRBD1
j_call: TRBJ1-5
cdr3_aa: CASSNRGHQPQHF
cdr3_nt: TGTGCCAGCAGTAACAGGGGGCATCAGCCCCAGCATTTT

clone_size: -
v_call: TRBV7-2
d_call: TRBD2
j_call: TRBJ2-1
cdr3_aa: CASSPSGRAMIF
cdr3_nt: TGTGCCAGCAGCCCTAGCGGGAGGGCGATGATCTTC

clone_size: -
v_call: TRBV7-2
d_call: -
j_call: TRBJ1-2
cdr3_aa: CASSPEMSRGYTF
cdr3_nt: TGTGCCAGCAGCCCTGAAATGAGTCGCGGCTACACCTTC

clone_size: few
v_call: TRBV10-3
d_call: -
j_call: TRBJ1-1
cdr3_aa: CAISESGAVTIAFF
cdr3_nt: TGTGCCATCAGTGAGTCTGGCGCCGTGACAATAGCTTTCTTT

clone_size: -
v_call: TRBV2
d_call: -
j_call: TRBJ1-4
cdr3_aa: CASSDDRTNEKLFF
cdr3_nt: TGTGCCAGCAGTGACGACAGAACTAATGAAAAACTGTTTTTT

clone_size: few
v_call: TRBV28
d_call: TRBD1
j_call: TRBJ1-1
cdr3_aa: CASSLGQGAAFF
cdr3_nt: TGTGCCAGCAGTCTCGGACAGGGGGCGGCTTTCTTT

clone_size: -
v_call: TRBV4-3
d_call: TRBD1
j_call: TRBJ1-2
cdr3_aa: CASSLEGGADYGYTF
cdr3_nt: TGCGCCAGCAGCTTGGAAGGGGGCGCTGACTATGGCTACACCTTC

clone_size: -
v_call: TRBV15
d_call: -
j_call: TRBJ1-1
cdr3_aa: CATSRDEANPGTEAFF
cdr3_nt: TGTGCCACCAGCAGAGATGAGGCCAACCCGGGCACTGAAGCTTTCTTT

clone_size: -
v_call: TRBV5-1
d_call: TRBD2
j_call: TRBJ2-1
cdr3_aa: CASSYPSGGLNEQFF
cdr3_nt: TGCGCCAGCAGTTACCCTAGCGGGGGGTTAAATGAGCAGTTCTTC

clone_size: -
v_call: TRBV7-2
d_call: -
j_call: TRBJ1-2
cdr3_aa: CASSRTRGVNYGYTF
cdr3_nt: TGTGCCAGCAGCCGGACCCGCGGGGTTAACTATGGCTACACCTTC

clone_size: -
v_call: TRBV28
d_call: TRBD2
j_call: TRBJ2-1
cdr3_aa: CASGGSGGITYEQFF
cdr3_nt: TGTGCCAGCGGAGGGTCGGGGGGGATTACATATGAGCAGTTCTTC

clone_size: -
v_call: TRBV19
d_call: TRBD1
j_call: TRBJ2-1
cdr3_aa: CASSIGRGQGRKDEQFF
cdr3_nt: TGTGCCAGTAGTATAGGGCGCGGACAGGGGAGAAAGGATGAGCAGTTCTTC

clone_size: -
v_call: TRBV11-2
d_call: TRBD1
j_call: TRBJ1-2
cdr3_aa: CASRAIGTVYGYTF
cdr3_nt: TGTGCCAGCAGAGCTATTGGGACAGTATATGGCTACACCTTC

clone_size: -
v_call: TRBV9
d_call: TRBD1
j_call: TRBJ1-3
cdr3_aa: CASSAGWTGGNTIYF
cdr3_nt: TGTGCCAGCAGCGCAGGTTGGACAGGTGGAAACACCATATATTTT

clone_size: -
v_call: TRBV6-1
d_call: -
j_call: TRBJ1-6
cdr3_aa: CASRPRTDNSPLHF
cdr3_nt: TGTGCCAGCAGACCCCGGACAGACAATTCACCCCTCCACTTT

clone_size: few
v_call: TRBV7-3
d_call: TRBD2
j_call: TRBJ2-7
cdr3_aa: CASSPGLLTSGYEQYF
cdr3_nt: TGTGCCAGCAGCCCTGGGCTGCTAACTAGCGGTTACGAGCAGTACTTC

clone_size: -
v_call: TRBV14
d_call: -
j_call: TRBJ2-7
cdr3_aa: CASSLSGQRGSYEQYF
cdr3_nt: TGTGCCAGCAGCCTATCAGGACAGCGCGGTTCCTACGAGCAGTACTTC

clone_size: -
v_call: TRBV4-3
d_call: TRBD1
j_call: TRBJ1-5
cdr3_aa: CASSRGTGNQPQHF
cdr3_nt: TGCGCCAGCAGCCGGGGGACAGGGAATCAGCCCCAGCATTTT

clone_size: few
v_call: TRBV6-6
d_call: -
j_call: TRBJ2-2
cdr3_aa: CASSNNRVTGELFF
cdr3_nt: TGTGCCAGCAGTAACAACAGGGTCACCGGGGAGCTGTTTTTT